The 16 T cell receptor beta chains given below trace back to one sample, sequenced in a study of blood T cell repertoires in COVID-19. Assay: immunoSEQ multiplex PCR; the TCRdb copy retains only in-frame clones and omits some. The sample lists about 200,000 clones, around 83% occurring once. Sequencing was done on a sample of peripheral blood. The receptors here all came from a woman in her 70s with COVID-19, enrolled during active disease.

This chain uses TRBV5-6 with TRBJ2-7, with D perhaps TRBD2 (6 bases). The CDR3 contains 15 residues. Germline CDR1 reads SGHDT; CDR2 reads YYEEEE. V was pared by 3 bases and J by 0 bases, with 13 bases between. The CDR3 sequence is CASSSTDYSSYEQYF. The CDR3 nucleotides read TGTGCCAGCAGCTCCACGGACTATTCCTCCTACGAGCAGTACTTC.

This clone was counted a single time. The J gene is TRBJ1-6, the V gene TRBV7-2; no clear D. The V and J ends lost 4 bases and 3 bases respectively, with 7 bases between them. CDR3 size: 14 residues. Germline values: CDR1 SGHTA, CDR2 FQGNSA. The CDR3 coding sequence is TGTGCCAGCAGCTCGGAGTACTATAATTCACCCCTCCACTTT. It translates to CASSSEYYNSPLHF.

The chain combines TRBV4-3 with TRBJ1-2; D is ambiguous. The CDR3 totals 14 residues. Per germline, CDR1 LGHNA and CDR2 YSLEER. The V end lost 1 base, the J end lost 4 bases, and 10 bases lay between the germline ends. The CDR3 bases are TGCGCCAGCAGCCAAGGGGCGGGAGGCTATGGCTACACCTTC. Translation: CASSQGAGGYGYTF.

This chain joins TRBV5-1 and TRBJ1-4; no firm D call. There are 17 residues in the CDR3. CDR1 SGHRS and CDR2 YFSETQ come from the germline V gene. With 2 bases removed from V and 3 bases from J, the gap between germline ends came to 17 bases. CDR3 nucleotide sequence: TGCGCCAGCAGCTTAATACCCCGGTCCGGGGCTAATGAAAAACTGTTTTTT. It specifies CASSLIPRSGANEKLFF. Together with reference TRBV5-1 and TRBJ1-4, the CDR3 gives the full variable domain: KAGVTQTPRYLIKTRGQQVTLSCSPISGHRSVSWYQQTPGQGLQFLFEYFSETQRNKGNFPGRFSGRQFSNSRSEMNVSTLELGDSALYLCASSLIPRSGANEKLFFGSGTQLSVL.

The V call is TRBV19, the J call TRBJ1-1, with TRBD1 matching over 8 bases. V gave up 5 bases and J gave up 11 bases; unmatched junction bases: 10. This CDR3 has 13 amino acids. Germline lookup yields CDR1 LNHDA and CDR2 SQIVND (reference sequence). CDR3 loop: CASSSAGGPKAFF. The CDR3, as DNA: TGTGCCAGTAGTTCGGCAGGGGGCCCGAAGGCTTTCTTT.

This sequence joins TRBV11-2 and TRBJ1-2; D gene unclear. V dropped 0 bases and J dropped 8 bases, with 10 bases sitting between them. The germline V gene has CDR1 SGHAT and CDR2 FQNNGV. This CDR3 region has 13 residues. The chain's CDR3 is CASSLDESTGYTF. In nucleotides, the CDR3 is TGTGCCAGCAGCTTAGATGAGAGTACCGGCTACACCTTC.

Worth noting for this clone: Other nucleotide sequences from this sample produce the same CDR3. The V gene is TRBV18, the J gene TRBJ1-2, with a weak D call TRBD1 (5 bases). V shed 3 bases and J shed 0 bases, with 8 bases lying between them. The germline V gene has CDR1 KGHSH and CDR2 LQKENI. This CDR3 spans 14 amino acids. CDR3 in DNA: TGTGCCAGCTCACCGACGACAGCTAACTATGGCTACACCTTC. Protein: CASSPTTANYGYTF.

The chain's CDR3 is CASRGAGGKALSYEQYF. DNA of the CDR3: TGTGCCAGCCGGGGCGCGGGAGGAAAGGCACTATCCTACGAGCAGTACTTC. The V gene is TRBV28, the J gene TRBJ2-7; 8 positions agree with TRBD2. The germline gives CDR1 MDHEN, CDR2 SYDVKM. The CDR3 extends over 17 amino acids. V gave up 8 bases and J gave up 1 base; unmatched junction bases: 16.

DNA of the CDR3: TGTGCCAGCAGACCGGGACAGGGGGCAAACGAGCAGTACTTC. Protein: CASRPGQGANEQYF. J is TRBJ2-7 and V is TRBV6-6; 12 bases fit TRBD1. After removal of 6 bases from V and 5 bases from J, the junction contained 5 bases not matched to a gene. Germline CDR1 MNHNY, CDR2 SVGAGI (reference sequence). The CDR3 consists of 14 residues.

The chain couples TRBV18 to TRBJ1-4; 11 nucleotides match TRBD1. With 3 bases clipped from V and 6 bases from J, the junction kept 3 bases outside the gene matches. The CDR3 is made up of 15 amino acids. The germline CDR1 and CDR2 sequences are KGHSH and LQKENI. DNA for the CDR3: TGTGCCAGCTCACCGGGACAGGGGGTTTATGAAAAACTGTTTTTT. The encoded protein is CASSPGQGVYEKLFF.

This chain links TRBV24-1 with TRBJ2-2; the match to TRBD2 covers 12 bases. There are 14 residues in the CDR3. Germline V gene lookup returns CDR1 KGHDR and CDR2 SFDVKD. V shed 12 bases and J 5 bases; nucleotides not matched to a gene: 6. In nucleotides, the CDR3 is TGTGCCGCGTCGACTAGCGGGAGTACCGGGGAGCTGTTTTTT. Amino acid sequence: CAASTSGSTGELFF.

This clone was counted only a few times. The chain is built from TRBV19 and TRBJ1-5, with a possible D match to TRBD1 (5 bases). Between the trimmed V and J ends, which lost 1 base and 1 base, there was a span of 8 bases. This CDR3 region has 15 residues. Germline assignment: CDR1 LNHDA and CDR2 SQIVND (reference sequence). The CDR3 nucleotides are TGTGCCAGTAGTATAGGGACACCCAGCAATCAGCCCCAGCATTTT. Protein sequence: CASSIGTPSNQPQHF.

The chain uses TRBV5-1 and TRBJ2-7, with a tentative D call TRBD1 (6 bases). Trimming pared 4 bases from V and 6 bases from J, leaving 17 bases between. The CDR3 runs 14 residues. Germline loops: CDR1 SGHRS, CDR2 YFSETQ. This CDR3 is CASSLIQGKGEQYF. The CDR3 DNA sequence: TGCGCCAGCAGCCTTATACAGGGTAAGGGCGAGCAGTACTTC.

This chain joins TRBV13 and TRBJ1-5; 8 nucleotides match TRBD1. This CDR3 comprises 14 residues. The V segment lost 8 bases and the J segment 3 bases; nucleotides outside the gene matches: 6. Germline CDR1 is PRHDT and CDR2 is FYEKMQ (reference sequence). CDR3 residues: CASGQGRYNQPQHF. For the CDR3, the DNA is TGTGCCAGCGGACAGGGTCGGTACAATCAGCCCCAGCATTTT.

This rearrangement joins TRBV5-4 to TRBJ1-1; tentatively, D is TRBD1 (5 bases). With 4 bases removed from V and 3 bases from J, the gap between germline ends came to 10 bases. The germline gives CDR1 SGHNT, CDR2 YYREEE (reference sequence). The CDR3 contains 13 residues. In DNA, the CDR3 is TGTGCCAGCAGCCGAGACAGTCACACTGAAGCTTTCTTT. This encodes CASSRDSHTEAFF.

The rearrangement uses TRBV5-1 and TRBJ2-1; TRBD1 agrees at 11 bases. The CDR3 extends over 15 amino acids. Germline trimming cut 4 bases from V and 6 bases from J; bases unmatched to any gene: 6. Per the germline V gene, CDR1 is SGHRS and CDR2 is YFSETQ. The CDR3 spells CASSVLGQGVNEQFF. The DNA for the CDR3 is TGCGCCAGCAGCGTCCTGGGACAGGGGGTCAATGAGCAGTTCTTC.